This T cell receptor beta chain was sequenced in a study of T cell responses to AZD1222 COVID-19 vaccine. The V end was cut by 2 bases, the J end by 8 bases, with 9 bases between. Germline V gene lookup returns CDR1 MNHNS and CDR2 SASEGT. The CDR3 totals 12 residues. Whole-study results and caveats: There were vaccine-associated CD4 TCRs across spike, dominant at 160-218 and 743-854. The donors showed a predominance of white British ancestry and of females, with possible underestimation of clonal diversity. Following two doses of AZD1222, Spike-specific TCR breadth and depth rose.

TCRdb's table, derived via immunoSEQ multiplex PCR, lists solely in-frame clones and lacks some. The table shows 100,000 to 150,000 clones, with around 84% occurring only once. This clone was observed a few times. Its antigen is as yet unknown. This chain connects TRBV6-1 to TRBJ1-1; no clear D. The clonotype was recovered from an adult who received the AZD1222 COVID-19 vaccine. The source was peripheral blood, collected 28 days after the second AZD1222 dose. The CDR3 DNA reads as TGTGCCAGCAGTGAACCGGGATTCGAAGCTTTCTTT. Residues: CASSEPGFEAFF.